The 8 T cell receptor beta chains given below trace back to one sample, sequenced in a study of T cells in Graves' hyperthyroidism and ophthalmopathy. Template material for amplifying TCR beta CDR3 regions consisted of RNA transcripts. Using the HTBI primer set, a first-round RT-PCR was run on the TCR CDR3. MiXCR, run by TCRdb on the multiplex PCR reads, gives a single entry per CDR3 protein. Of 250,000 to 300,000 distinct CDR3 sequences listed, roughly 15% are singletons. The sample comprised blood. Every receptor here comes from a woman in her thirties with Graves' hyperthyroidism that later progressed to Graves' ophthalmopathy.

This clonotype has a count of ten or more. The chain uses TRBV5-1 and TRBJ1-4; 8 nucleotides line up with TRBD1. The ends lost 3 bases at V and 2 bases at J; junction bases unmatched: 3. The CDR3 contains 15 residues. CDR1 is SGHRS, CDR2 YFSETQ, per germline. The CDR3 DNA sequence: TGCGCCAGCAGCTCGTGGACAGGGACTAATGAAAAACTGTTTTTT. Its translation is CASSSWTGTNEKLFF.

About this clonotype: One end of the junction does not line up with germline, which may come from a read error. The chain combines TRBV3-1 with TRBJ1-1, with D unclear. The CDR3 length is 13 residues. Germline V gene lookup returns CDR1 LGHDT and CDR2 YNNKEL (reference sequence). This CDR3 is CVSQRSMNTEAFF. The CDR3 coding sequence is TGTGTCAGCCAGCGGTCCATGAACACTGAAGCTTTCTTT.

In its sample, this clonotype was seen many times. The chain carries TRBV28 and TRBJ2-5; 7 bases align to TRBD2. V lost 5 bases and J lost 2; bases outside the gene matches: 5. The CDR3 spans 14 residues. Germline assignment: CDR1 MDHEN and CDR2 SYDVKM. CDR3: CASSTRTRQETQYF. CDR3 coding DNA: TGTGCCAGCAGTACGCGGACTAGACAAGAGACCCAGTACTTC.

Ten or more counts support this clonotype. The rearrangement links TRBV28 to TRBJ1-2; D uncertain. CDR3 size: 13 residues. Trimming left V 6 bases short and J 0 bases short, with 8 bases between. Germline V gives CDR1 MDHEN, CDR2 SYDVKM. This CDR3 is CASSQGPNYGYTF. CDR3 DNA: TGTGCCAGCAGCCAAGGTCCTAACTATGGCTACACCTTC.

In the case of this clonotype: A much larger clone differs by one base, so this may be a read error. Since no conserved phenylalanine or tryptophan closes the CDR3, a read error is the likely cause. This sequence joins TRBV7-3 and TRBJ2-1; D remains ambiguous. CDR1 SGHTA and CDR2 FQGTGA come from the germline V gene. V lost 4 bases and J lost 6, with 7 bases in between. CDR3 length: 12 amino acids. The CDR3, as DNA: TGTGCCAGCAGCTCCGTTGGCAATGAGCAGTTCCTC. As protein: CASSSVGNEQFL.

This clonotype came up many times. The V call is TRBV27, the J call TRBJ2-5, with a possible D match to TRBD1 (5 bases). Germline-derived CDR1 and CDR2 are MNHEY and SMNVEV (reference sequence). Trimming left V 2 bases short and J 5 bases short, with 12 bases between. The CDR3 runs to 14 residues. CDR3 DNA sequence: TGTGCCAGCAGTTTAACCGGCAGGGATGAGACCCAGTACTTC. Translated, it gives CASSLTGRDETQYF.

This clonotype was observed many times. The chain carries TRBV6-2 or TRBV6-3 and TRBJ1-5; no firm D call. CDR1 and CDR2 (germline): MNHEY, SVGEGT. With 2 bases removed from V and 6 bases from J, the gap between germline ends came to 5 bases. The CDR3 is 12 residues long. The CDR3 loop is CASSYLTQPQHF. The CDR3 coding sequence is TGTGCCAGCAGTTACCTTACTCAGCCCCAGCATTTT.

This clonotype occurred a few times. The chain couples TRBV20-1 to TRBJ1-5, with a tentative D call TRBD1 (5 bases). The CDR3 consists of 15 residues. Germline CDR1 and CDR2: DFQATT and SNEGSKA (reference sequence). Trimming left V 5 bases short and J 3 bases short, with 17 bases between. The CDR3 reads CSAGEETGINQPQHF. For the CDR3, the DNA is TGCAGTGCTGGGGAAGAAACAGGTATCAATCAGCCCCAGCATTTT.